This T cell receptor (beta chain) was retrieved from a study of neurological immune-mediated disorders. Study information: Multiple sclerosis patients numbered roughly 34, of whom approximately 31 were relapsing-remitting and 3 secondary progressive. General study points: When the repertoires were grouped phylogenetically, those of 18 of the 34 multiple sclerosis patients came together in a single cluster of related CDR3 sequences, which points to a possible repertoire-level signature.

The CDR3 is 15 residues long. The germline V gene has CDR1 SGHTA and CDR2 FQGNSA. The V segment lost 1 base and the J segment 7 bases; nucleotides outside the gene matches: 5. Many counts were recorded for this clonotype. Antigen unknown. The cDNA was synthesized by means of template-switch 5'RACE, which was carried out with 10-nucleotide random UMIs. TCRdb re-derived calls from the 5' RACE reads in MiXCR, one entry per CDR3 protein. The data contain about 74,000 distinct CDR3 sequences, approximately 5.2% of them singletons. Source material was 2 million unsorted PBMCs, stored at -80 °C in RNAlater. Source material: PBMCs. The TCR sequence derives from a young man with multiple sclerosis. The chain couples TRBV7-2 to TRBJ1-5, with 9 bases fitting TRBD1. The CDR3 DNA reads TGTGCCAGCAGCTTAGGACAGGGGGGTATCCAGCCCCAGCATTTT. Translation gives CASSLGQGGIQPQHF.